This T cell receptor beta chain was found in a study of CD8 T cells in ankylosing spondylitis. Turning to this clonotype: Its matching antigen is unknown.

Broader study findings: Previously reported in reactive arthritis synovial fluid and blood were some of the motif variants. The disease-linked clones had a CD8+ phenotype and low blood frequencies.

Preparation of TCR beta libraries was done by quantitative 5'-RACE with molecular barcodes. TCRdb re-analysed the 5' RACE reads in MiXCR, keeping a single row per CDR3 protein. Among just over 350,000 distinct CDR3 sequences, roughly 20% were seen once, and the ten largest hold over 10%. V shed 1 base and J 3 bases; nucleotides not matched to a gene: 1. The CDR3 runs 14 residues. This chain links TRBV12-3 or TRBV12-4 with TRBJ2-7; 9 nucleotides align to TRBD2. The sequence came from a male donor with ankylosing spondylitis or in good health (not recorded which). Sequences were obtained from blood, either unsorted or a sorted T cell fraction (not recorded which). The CDR3 DNA is TGTGCCAGCAGTTTAGTGCGGGGGGGCTACGAGCAGTACTTC. It codes for CASSLVRGGYEQYF.